One and the same sample provided the 15 T cell receptor beta chains below, sequenced in a study of T cell responses to AZD1222 COVID-19 vaccine. Some clones are missing from TCRdb's copy, which holds only in-frame ones; the method was immunoSEQ multiplex PCR. The data show roughly 96,000 clones, roughly 90% seen once. The sample here was peripheral blood, taken 28 days after the second AZD1222 dose. These receptors were taken from an adult who received the AZD1222 COVID-19 vaccine.

This chain uses TRBV7-9 with TRBJ1-2; D ambiguous. V lost 5 bases to trimming and J lost 0 bases, with 16 bases between them. The germline gives CDR1 SEHNR, CDR2 FQNEAQ (reference sequence). There are 16 residues in the CDR3. This CDR3 reads CASSKEARAANYGYTF. The DNA of the CDR3 is TGTGCCAGCAGCAAGGAGGCAAGGGCCGCTAACTATGGCTACACCTTC.

V is TRBV7-2 and J is TRBJ1-6; D gene ambiguous. CDR3 length equals 14 residues. Trimming cost V 6 bases and J 5 bases, with 11 bases left between them. Per the germline V gene, CDR1 is SGHTA and CDR2 is FQGNSA. In DNA, the CDR3 is TGTGCCAGCAGTCCCCTAAGGAATAATTCACCCCTCCACTTT. Its protein is CASSPLRNNSPLHF.

V and J are TRBV7-9 and TRBJ2-7; 7 bases match TRBD1. This CDR3 region has 13 residues. The germline V gene has CDR1 SEHNR and CDR2 FQNEAQ (reference sequence). With V trimmed by 0 bases and J by 7 bases, 3 bases remained unmatched. Here the CDR3 reads CASSLARQGEQYF. The CDR3 region has the DNA TGTGCCAGCAGCTTAGCCCGACAGGGTGAGCAGTACTTC.

V and J are TRBV27 and TRBJ2-2, with 12 bases aligning to TRBD2. Looked up from germline, CDR1 is MNHEY and CDR2 is SMNVEV (reference sequence). The ends lost 5 bases at V and 6 bases at J; junction bases unmatched: 13. The CDR3 loop spans 18 amino acids. For the CDR3, the DNA is TGTGCCAGCAGTCCTCGAGGGGCTAGCGGGAGGGGTGCCGGGGAGCTGTTTTTT. Translating gives CASSPRGASGRGAGELFF.

The CDR3 sequence is CASSLPTGSEIFTDTQYF. The CDR3 DNA sequence: TGCGCCAGCAGCTTGCCGACAGGGTCTGAGATTTTCACAGATACGCAGTATTTT. The rearrangement links TRBV5-1 to TRBJ2-3, with TRBD1 matching over 7 bases. In germline, CDR1 is SGHRS, CDR2 YFSETQ. V was pared by 1 base and J by 2 bases, with 13 bases of the junction left unmatched. CDR3 length: 18 amino acids.

The chain is built from TRBV6-5 and TRBJ2-7; 8 nucleotides agree with TRBD2. The ends lost 2 bases at V and 0 bases at J; junction bases unmatched: 3. This CDR3 spans 15 amino acids. Germline CDR1 and CDR2: MNHEY and SVGAGI. CDR3 nucleotide sequence: TGTGCCAGCAGTTACGGGGGACTAGGCTCCTACGAGCAGTACTTC. Its translation: CASSYGGLGSYEQYF.

This chain joins TRBV6-5 and TRBJ1-1; 8 bases map to TRBD1. There are 16 residues in the CDR3. Trimming took 2 bases from V and 0 from J; bases not matched to a gene: 5. Germline values: CDR1 MNHEY, CDR2 SVGAGI. This CDR3 is CASSYVSGGMNTEAFF. The DNA of the CDR3 is TGTGCCAGCAGTTACGTTTCAGGGGGCATGAACACTGAAGCTTTCTTT.

This chain links TRBV7-9 with TRBJ1-1; D is uncertain. The CDR3 has 15 residues. CDR1 is SEHNR and CDR2 is FQNEAQ in the germline V gene (reference sequence). Trimming shortened V by 4 bases and J by 3 bases, and 15 bases separated the two germline ends. Here the CDR3 DNA reads TGTGCCAGCAGCTACGGTGACGGGCGCGACACTGAAGCTTTCTTT. It codes for CASSYGDGRDTEAFF.

The J gene is TRBJ1-5, the V gene TRBV6-5, with 7 positions matching TRBD1. Germline V gene data show CDR1 as MNHEY and CDR2 as SVGAGI. The CDR3 totals 14 residues. J lost 5 bases, V lost 6 bases, and 7 bases had no gene match. The CDR3 region has the DNA TGTGCCAGCAGCCTTGACAGGGCAGATCAGCCCCAGCATTTT. Residues: CASSLDRADQPQHF.

Worth noting for this clone: Additional DNA sequences in this sample encode the identical CDR3. The chain couples TRBV27 to TRBJ2-7; TRBD1 matches at 7 bases. The CDR3 has 13 amino acids. In germline, CDR1 is MNHEY, CDR2 SMNVEV (reference sequence). Losses at the gene ends were 5 bases for V and 2 bases for J; bases not matched to a gene: 3. CDR3 sequence reads: CASSLGTAYEQYF. The CDR3 DNA follows: TGTGCCAGCAGTCTCGGGACAGCCTACGAGCAGTACTTC.

The chain is built from TRBV7-2 and TRBJ2-1; 10 positions match TRBD2. CDR3 length: 16 residues. V shed 4 bases, J shed 4 bases, and the junction held 7 bases outside the gene matches. Germline assignment: CDR1 SGHTA and CDR2 FQGNSA. Written as DNA, the CDR3 is TGTGCCAGCAGCTCTTTTCTAGCGGGAGCATACAATGAGCAGTTCTTC. Its translation is CASSSFLAGAYNEQFF.

This clone was counted only a few times. The CDR3: CASSLFPGTGESNQPQHF. The CDR3 DNA reads TGTGCCAGCAGCCTCTTTCCGGGGACAGGTGAAAGCAATCAGCCCCAGCATTTT. The chain joins TRBV27 to TRBJ1-5; 8 bases align to TRBD1. In germline, CDR1 is MNHEY, CDR2 SMNVEV (reference sequence). The CDR3 contains 18 residues. Unmatched junction bases numbered 14, after V lost 6 bases and J lost 1 base.

The chain is built from TRBV5-3 and TRBJ1-2, with D hard to call. TRBV5-3 qualifies as an ORF whose function is uncertain. The CDR3 runs 13 residues. Trimming cost V 1 base and J 4 bases, with 8 bases left between them. DNA for the CDR3: TGTGCCAGAAGCTTGAGGCGGTTCTATGGCTACACCTTC. The encoded protein is CARSLRRFYGYTF.

This clone was seen only once. The V gene is TRBV27, the J gene TRBJ1-2; 7 bases are a match to TRBD1. Trimming cost V 4 bases and J 8 bases; bases outside gene matches: 4. Germline loops: CDR1 MNHEY, CDR2 SMNVEV (reference sequence). CDR3 length: 12 amino acids. The CDR3 protein is CASSSTGRGYTF. In DNA, the CDR3 is TGTGCCAGCAGTTCGACAGGGAGAGGCTACACCTTC.

The chain has TRBV27 and TRBJ2-7, with 13 bases aligning to TRBD2. The CDR3 length is 16 residues. The ends lost 5 bases at V and 5 bases at J; junction bases unmatched: 9. In germline, CDR1 is MNHEY, CDR2 SMNVEV (reference sequence). This CDR3 reads CASSLGLAGVPHEQYF. For the CDR3, the DNA is TGTGCCAGCAGTCTAGGACTAGCGGGAGTCCCCCACGAGCAGTACTTC.